This T cell receptor (beta chain) was found in a study of shared clonotypes between healthy human individuals. CDR1 SGHNT and CDR2 YYREEE come from the germline V gene (reference sequence). The CDR3 runs 13 residues. V lost 4 bases to trimming and J lost 9 bases, with 14 bases between them. The repertoire was sequenced with immunoSEQ multiplex PCR; TCRdb's copy has only in-frame clones and lacks some. The sample has over 2 million clones, 85% to 95% seen once. The rearrangement links TRBV5-4 to TRBJ1-5; TRBD1 might be the D (5 bases). The material sequenced was naive CD4+ T cells from PBMCs. Regarding subset: CD45RA+ positively selected. The TCR was taken from a man aged 18 to 35 in good health. Some clones in this sample may be carry-over from other donors' samples. CDR3 region: CASSPWRDGPQHF. The CDR3 nucleotides read TGTGCCAGCAGCCCTTGGAGGGACGGGCCCCAGCATTTT.